The TCR beta chain under discussion was sequenced for a study of identical twins. Template switching supplied a universal primer site; unique molecular identifiers were carried on the cDNA. TCRdb re-called the 5' RACE reads through MiXCR, storing one row per CDR3 protein. The sample includes around 490,000 distinct CDR3 sequences, around 15% of them seen just once. Between the trimmed V and J ends, which lost 5 bases and 2 bases, there was a span of 22 bases. This CDR3 comprises 16 residues. CDR1 DFQATT and CDR2 SNEGSKA come from the germline V gene (reference sequence). The sample was also linked to a second study, of yellow fever vaccine responses in identical twins.

The V and J genes are TRBV20-1 and TRBJ2-7; the D gene is possibly TRBD2 (5 bases). The receptor was isolated from a woman younger than 30 in good health. Sequenced material: CD4+ T cells sorted from blood. The CDR3: CSARPSWSSFTYEQYF. The DNA for the CDR3 is TGCAGTGCTCGCCCCAGTTGGTCTAGCTTTACCTACGAGCAGTACTTC.